This TCR beta chain was recovered during a study of Ad26.COV2.S vaccination and SARS-CoV-2 variants. The germline CDR1 and CDR2 sequences are SGHRS and YFSETQ. This CDR3 is 14 amino acids long. Trimming pared 5 bases from V and 2 bases from J, leaving 13 bases between. The treatment denotes: around 19 received Ad26.COV2.S at low or high dose, single or two shots; about five received placebo; per-sample allocation not given. The samples were gathered on day 63 after the first injection of vaccine or placebo. Some clones are missing from TCRdb's copy, which holds only in-frame ones; the method was immunoSEQ multiplex PCR. Altogether about 470,000 clones are present, roughly 91% being singletons, with the ten largest covering roughly 3.9%.

The chain is built from TRBV5-1 and TRBJ2-5; D is possibly TRBD2 (6 bases). This receptor was obtained from a person aged 18-65 years who received the Ad26.COV2.S COVID-19 vaccine or a placebo. The source was peripheral blood, collected in a trial of Ad26.COV2.S vaccine versus placebo. The CDR3 spells CASRYSRGQETQYF. The CDR3 DNA follows: TGCGCCAGCAGATATTCCCGGGGGCAAGAGACCCAGTACTTC.